The clone carrying this T cell receptor (beta chain) was recorded only once. The antigen remains unidentified. The data were taken from a study of T cell responses to AZD1222 COVID-19 vaccine. Study at large: Some second doses came at about 4 weeks and others at about 12 weeks; these were pooled. Regarding the study as a whole: Only a handful of AZD1222 recipients tested seropositive at baseline. Two AZD1222 administrations were followed by greater Spike-specific TCR breadth and depth.

Germline V lookup: CDR1 LGHDT, CDR2 YNNKEL (reference sequence). The trim removed 1 base at V and 0 bases at J, leaving 7 bases unmatched. The CDR3 is made up of 18 amino acids. Method: immunoSEQ multiplex PCR; TCRdb's copy keeps in-frame clones and lacks some. The table lists 95,000 to 110,000 clones, around nine tenths of them singletons. Sequencing used peripheral blood, obtained on day 0 of AZD1222 vaccination. The receptor was derived from an adult in good health. The V gene is TRBV3-1 (or the pseudogene TRBV3-2), the J gene TRBJ1-5; 9 bases are shared with TRBD1. CDR3 protein: CASSQVRTGQGSNQPQHF. For the CDR3, the DNA is TGTGCCAGCAGCCAAGTGCGGACGGGACAGGGTAGCAATCAGCCCCAGCATTTT.